This T cell receptor (beta chain) was retrieved from a study of CD8+ T cells in alopecia areata. The V gene's germline CDR1 is SGHRS and CDR2 YFSETQ. The CDR3 runs 17 residues. Trimming pared 4 bases from V and 5 bases from J, leaving 24 bases between. Overall study findings and caveats: Scalp clonality decreased significantly with tofacitinib, and so did expanded CD8+ clones among the top 100. Compared with normal scalp, lesional scalp had higher clonality and more expanded CD8+ clones.

The treatment is: oral pan-JAK inhibitor, 5-10 mg twice daily. Points on this clone: As yet, its antigen is unknown.

RNA was isolated and reverse transcribed to cDNA, the sequencing template. Clones were sequenced by immunoSEQ multiplex PCR, and TCRdb holds only the in-frame ones, with some missing. The repertoire consists of 250,000 to 350,000 clones, with around 64% occurring once and the leading ten covering more than 0.85%. This receptor was taken from a human donor with alopecia areata. This chain uses TRBV5-1 with TRBJ1-1; D is possibly TRBD1 (6 bases). The sample consisted of CD4+ T cells sorted from blood, taken around week 54, from a patient treated with tofacitinib. The CDR3 DNA sequence: TGCGCCAGCAGCCCCATCAGGCGGGGCAGGGGAAGGACTGAAGCTTTCTTT. Translating gives CASSPIRRGRGRTEAFF. Based on the CDR3 plus reference TRBV5-1 and TRBJ1-1, the full variable domain is KAGVTQTPRYLIKTRGQQVTLSCSPISGHRSVSWYQQTPGQGLQFLFEYFSETQRNKGNFPGRFSGRQFSNSRSEMNVSTLELGDSALYLCASSPIRRGRGRTEAFFGQGTRLTVV.